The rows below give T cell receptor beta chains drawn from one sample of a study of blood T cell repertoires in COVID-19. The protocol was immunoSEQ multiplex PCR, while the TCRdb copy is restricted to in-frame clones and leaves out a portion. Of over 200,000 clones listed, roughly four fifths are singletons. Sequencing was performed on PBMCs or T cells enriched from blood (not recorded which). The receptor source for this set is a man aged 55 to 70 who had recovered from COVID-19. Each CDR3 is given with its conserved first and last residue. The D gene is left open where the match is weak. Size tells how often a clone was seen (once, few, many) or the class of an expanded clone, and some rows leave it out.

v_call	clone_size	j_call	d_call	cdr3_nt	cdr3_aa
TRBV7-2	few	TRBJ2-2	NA	TGTGCCAGCAGCTTAGCGACAGGGAACACCGGGGAGCTGTTTTTT	CASSLATGNTGELFF
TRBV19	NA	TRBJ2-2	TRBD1	TGTGCCAGTAGTGACAGGGGGAACACCGGGGAGCTGTTTTTT	CASSDRGNTGELFF
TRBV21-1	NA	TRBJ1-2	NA	TGTGCCACCTCCCGGACAGAGTATGAGGATGGCTACACCTTC	CATSRTEYEDGYTF
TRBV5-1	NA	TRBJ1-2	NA	TGCGCCAGCAGCTTGGAACAGGGTTATGGCTACACCTTC	CASSLEQGYGYTF
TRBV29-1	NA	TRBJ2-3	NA	TGCAGCGTTTACGTTTCGGGCACAGATACGCAGTATTTT	CSVYVSGTDTQYF
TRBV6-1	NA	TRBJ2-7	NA	TGTGCCAGCAGTGAAATTCTGGGTGTGGGGCTCGAGCAGTACTTC	CASSEILGVGLEQYF
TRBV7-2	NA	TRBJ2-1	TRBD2	TGTGCCAGCAGCCCCACCGGGACTAGCGGGATTAGCTCCTACAATGAGCAGTTCTTC	CASSPTGTSGISSYNEQFF
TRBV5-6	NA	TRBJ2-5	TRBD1	TGTGCCAGCAGCGGGGGGACAGGAGTCGGGGAGACCCAGTACTTC	CASSGGTGVGETQYF
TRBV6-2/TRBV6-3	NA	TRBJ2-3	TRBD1	TGTGCCAGCAGCCCTTTCGCGGGACAGGGGAGATCACATACGCAGTATTTT	CASSPFAGQGRSHTQYF
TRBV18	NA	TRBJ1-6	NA	TGTGCCAGCTCACCACCGGCCAGGGCTAATTCACCCCTCCACTTT	CASSPPARANSPLHF
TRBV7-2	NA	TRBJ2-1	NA	TGTGCCAGCAGCTTAGGCTTTAGGGGCAATGAGCAGTTCTTC	CASSLGFRGNEQFF
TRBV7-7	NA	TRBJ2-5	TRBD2	TGTGCTAGCAGCCTGGGCGGGGGGGCCTCCCGAGAGACCCAGTACTTC	CASSLGGGASRETQYF
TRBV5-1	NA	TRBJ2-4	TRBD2	TGCGCCAGCAGCTTGGAGGGCGGGGGGACAATTCAGTACTTC	CASSLEGGGTIQYF
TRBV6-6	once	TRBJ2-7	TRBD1	TGTGCCAGCAGTTCCCTCCCCGGGACAGGGGGTTTCGAGCAGTACTTC	CASSSLPGTGGFEQYF
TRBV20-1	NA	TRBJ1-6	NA	TGCAGTGCTAGTGTCAGGGTTGGGTCACCCCTCCACTTT	CSASVRVGSPLHF
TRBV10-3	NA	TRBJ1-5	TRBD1	TGTGCCATCAGAAGCACAGGGGAGAGCAATCAGCCCCAGCATTTT	CAIRSTGESNQPQHF
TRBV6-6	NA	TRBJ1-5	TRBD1	TGTGCCAGCAGCCAACCCGACAGGGGGAGAGTTCAGCCCCAGCATTTT	CASSQPDRGRVQPQHF
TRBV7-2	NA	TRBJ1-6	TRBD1	TGTGCCAGCAGCAACAGGGGTGGTAATTCACCCCTCCACTTT	CASSNRGGNSPLHF
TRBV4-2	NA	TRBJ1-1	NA	TGTGCCAGCAGCCAAGCCTGGGGGGATGAAGCTTTCTTT	CASSQAWGDEAFF
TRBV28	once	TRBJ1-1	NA	TGTGCCAGCTTCCTCCAGCTTGGGGCCTCTGAAGCTTTCTTT	CASFLQLGASEAFF
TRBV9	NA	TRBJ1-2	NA	TGTGCCAGCAGCGTAGCACCGGACTATGGCTACACCTTC	CASSVAPDYGYTF
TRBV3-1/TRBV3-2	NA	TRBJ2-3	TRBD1	TGTGCCAGCAGCCAAGCGGGACAGGTAACAGATACGCAGTATTTT	CASSQAGQVTDTQYF
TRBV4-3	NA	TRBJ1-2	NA	TGCGCCAGCAGCCAAGATGGGAGGGACTACGATCCGGGAGGATATGGCTACACCTTC	CASSQDGRDYDPGGYGYTF
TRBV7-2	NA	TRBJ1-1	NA	TGTGCCAGCAGCTTAGGACTGCGGAGCACTGAAGCTTTCTTT	CASSLGLRSTEAFF
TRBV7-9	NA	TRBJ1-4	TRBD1	TGTGCCAGCAGCTTAGACCCGGGACAGGGTATTGAAAAACTGTTTTTT	CASSLDPGQGIEKLFF
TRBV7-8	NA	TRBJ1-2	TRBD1	TGTGCCAGCAGCCCCCGGACAGGGCGAGGCTACACCTTC	CASSPRTGRGYTF
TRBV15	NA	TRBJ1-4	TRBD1	TGTGCCACCGGGACAGGGAGCGAAAAACTGTTTTTT	CATGTGSEKLFF
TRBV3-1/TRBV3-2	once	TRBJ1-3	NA	TGTGCCAGCAGCCAAGGACAGAGGCGCAGCTCTGGAAACACCATATATTTT	CASSQGQRRSSGNTIYF
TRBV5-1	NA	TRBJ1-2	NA	TGCGCCAGCAGCTTGGACTCTACTAACTATGGCTACACCTTC	CASSLDSTNYGYTF
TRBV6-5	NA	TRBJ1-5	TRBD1	TGTGCCAGCTATGGGACAGTTAATAGCAATCAGCCCCAGCATTTT	CASYGTVNSNQPQHF
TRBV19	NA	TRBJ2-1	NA	TGTGCCAGTAGTAGGAACAGGTCCCCCTACAATGAGCAGTTCTTC	CASSRNRSPYNEQFF
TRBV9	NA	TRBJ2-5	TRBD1	TGTGCCAGCAGCGCCAGGGACAGACGCCAAGAGACCCAGTACTTC	CASSARDRRQETQYF
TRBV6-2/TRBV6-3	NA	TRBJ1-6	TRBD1	TGTGCCAGCAGACCTTGGGGGACAGGGGAACATTCACCCCTCCACTTT	CASRPWGTGEHSPLHF
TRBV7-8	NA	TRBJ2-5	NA	TGTGCCAGCAGCAAACCGGGACAGGGACTAGGGGAGACCCAGTACTTC	CASSKPGQGLGETQYF
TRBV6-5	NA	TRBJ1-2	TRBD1	TGTGCCAGCAGTCGACAGGGGAGGGGTGATGGCTACACCTTC	CASSRQGRGDGYTF
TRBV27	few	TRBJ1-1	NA	TGTGCCAGCAGTTTATCGCGGCACCCCGGCACTGAAGCTTTCTTT	CASSLSRHPGTEAFF
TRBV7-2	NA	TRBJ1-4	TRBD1	TGTGCCAGCAGCATATCCGGGACAGGGGTTGAAAAACTGTTTTTT	CASSISGTGVEKLFF
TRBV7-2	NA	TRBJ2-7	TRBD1	TGTGCCAGCAGCTTGTCGACAGGGTCCAACCTCTACGAGCAGTACTTC	CASSLSTGSNLYEQYF
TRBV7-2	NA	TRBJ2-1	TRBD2	TGTGCCAGCAGCTCACCGGGACTAGCGGGGGGCTACAATGAGCAGTTCTTC	CASSSPGLAGGYNEQFF
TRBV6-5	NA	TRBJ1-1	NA	TGTGCCAGCAGTTACTCGACAGGAACGAACACTGAAGCTTTCTTT	CASSYSTGTNTEAFF
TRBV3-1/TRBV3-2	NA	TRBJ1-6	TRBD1	TGTGCCAGCAGCCAGTGGGGACAGCTTTATAATTCACCCCTCCACTTT	CASSQWGQLYNSPLHF
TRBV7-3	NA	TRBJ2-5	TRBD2	TGTGCCAGCAGCTGGACTAGCGGGGGTCCCGATCAAGAGACCCAGTACTTC	CASSWTSGGPDQETQYF
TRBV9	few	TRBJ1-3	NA	TGTGCCAGCAGCCCACGGACAGACCCTGGAAACACCATATATTTT	CASSPRTDPGNTIYF
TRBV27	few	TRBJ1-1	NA	TGTGCCAGCAACCCTAACGGACGAGGGAGTGAAGCTTTCTTT	CASNPNGRGSEAFF
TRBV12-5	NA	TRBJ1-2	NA	TGTGCTAGTGGCCGGGACTATGGCTACACCTTC	CASGRDYGYTF
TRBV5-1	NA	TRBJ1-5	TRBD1	TGCGCCAGCAGCCAGACAGGGGCCGAGCAGCCCCAGCATTTT	CASSQTGAEQPQHF
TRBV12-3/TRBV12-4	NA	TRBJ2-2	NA	TGTGCCAGCAGCCGGGGGACCGGGGAGCTGTTTTTT	CASSRGTGELFF
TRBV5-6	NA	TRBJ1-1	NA	TGTGCCAGCAGCATGAGAGGGAACACTGAAGCTTTCTTT	CASSMRGNTEAFF
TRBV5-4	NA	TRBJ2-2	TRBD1	TGTGCCAGCAGCTTGGAGACAGGGGGCACCGGGGAGCTGTTTTTT	CASSLETGGTGELFF
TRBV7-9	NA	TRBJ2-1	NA	TGTGCCAGCAGCCCATTTCGGCGGGGGCCCTACAATGAGCAGTTCTTC	CASSPFRRGPYNEQFF
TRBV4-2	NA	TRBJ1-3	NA	TGTGCCAGCAGCCAAGACAGGGTTTTAGAAAACACCATATATTTT	CASSQDRVLENTIYF
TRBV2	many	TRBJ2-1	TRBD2	TGTGCCAGCAGGACTAGCGCCCCTGAGCAGTTCTTC	CASRTSAPEQFF
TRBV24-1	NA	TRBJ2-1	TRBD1	TGTGCCACCAGTGATTCGGGACAGGGGGGCCATTTAGGTGAGCAGTTCTTC	CATSDSGQGGHLGEQFF